This T cell receptor beta chain was captured in a study of shared clonotypes between healthy human individuals. Here immunoSEQ multiplex PCR was the method, and the copy in TCRdb shows in-frame clones only, minus some. Here the sample spans about 460,000 clones, 75% to 80% being singletons. The CDR3 has 16 residues. After removal of 4 bases from V and 2 bases from J, the junction contained 10 bases not matched to a gene. The V call is TRBV5-7, the J call TRBJ2-7; TRBD2 matches at 9 bases. TRBV5-7 has ORF status, its function being uncertain. The specimen was PBMCs. This receptor was obtained from a woman in her thirties or forties in good health. Some clones in this sample may be carry-over from other donors' samples. CDR3 coding DNA: TGTGCCAGCAGCGCCGAGGGGAGCGGGAGGACCTACGAGCAGTACTTC. It is translated as CASSAEGSGRTYEQYF.